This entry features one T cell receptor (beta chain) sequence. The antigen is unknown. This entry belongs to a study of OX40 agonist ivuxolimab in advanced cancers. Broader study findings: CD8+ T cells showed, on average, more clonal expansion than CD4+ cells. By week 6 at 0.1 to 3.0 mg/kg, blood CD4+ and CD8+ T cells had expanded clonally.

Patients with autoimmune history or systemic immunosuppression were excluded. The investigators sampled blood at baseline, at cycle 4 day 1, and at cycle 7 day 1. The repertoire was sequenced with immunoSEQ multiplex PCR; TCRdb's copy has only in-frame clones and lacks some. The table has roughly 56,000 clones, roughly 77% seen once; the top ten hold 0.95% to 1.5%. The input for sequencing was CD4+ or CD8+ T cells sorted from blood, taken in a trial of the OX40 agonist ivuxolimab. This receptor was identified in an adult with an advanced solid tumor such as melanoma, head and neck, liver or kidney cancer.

This CDR3 is CAISEVAEKLFF. In nucleotides, the CDR3 is TGTGCCATCAGTGAGGTAGCGGAAAAACTGTTTTTT. V and J are TRBV10-3 and TRBJ1-4, with D uncertain. The CDR3 is made up of 12 amino acids. V lost 2 bases to trimming and J lost 8 bases, with 6 bases between them. Germline CDR1 ENHRY, CDR2 SYGVKD.